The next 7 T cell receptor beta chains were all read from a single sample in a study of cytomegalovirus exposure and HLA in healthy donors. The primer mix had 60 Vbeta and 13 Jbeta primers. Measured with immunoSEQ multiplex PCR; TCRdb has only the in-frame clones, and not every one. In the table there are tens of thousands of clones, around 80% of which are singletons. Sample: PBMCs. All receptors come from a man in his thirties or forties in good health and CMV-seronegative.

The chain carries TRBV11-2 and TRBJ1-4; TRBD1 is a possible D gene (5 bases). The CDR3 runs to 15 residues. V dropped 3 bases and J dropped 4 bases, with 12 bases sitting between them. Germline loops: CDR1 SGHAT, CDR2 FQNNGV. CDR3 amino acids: CASSFGAGDNEKLFF. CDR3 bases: TGTGCCAGCAGCTTTGGGGCAGGAGATAATGAAAAACTGTTTTTT.

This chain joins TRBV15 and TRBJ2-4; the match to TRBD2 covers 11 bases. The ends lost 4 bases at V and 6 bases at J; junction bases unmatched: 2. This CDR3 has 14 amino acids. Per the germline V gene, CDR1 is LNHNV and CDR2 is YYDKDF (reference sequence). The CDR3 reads CATSKTSGGNIQYF. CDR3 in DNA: TGTGCCACCAGCAAAACTAGCGGGGGAAACATTCAGTACTTC. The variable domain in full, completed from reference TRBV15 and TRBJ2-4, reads DAMVIQNPRYQVTQFGKPVTLSCSQTLNHNVMYWYQQKSSQAPKLLFHYYDKDFNNEADTPDNFQSRRPNTSFCFLDIRSPGLGDTAMYLCATSKTSGGNIQYFGAGTRLSVL.

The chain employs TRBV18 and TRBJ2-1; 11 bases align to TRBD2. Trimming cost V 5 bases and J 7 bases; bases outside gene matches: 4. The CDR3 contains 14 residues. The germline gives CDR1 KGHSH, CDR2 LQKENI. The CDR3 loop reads CASSTGTSGNEQFF. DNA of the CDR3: TGTGCCAGCTCAACAGGGACTAGCGGTAATGAGCAGTTCTTC.

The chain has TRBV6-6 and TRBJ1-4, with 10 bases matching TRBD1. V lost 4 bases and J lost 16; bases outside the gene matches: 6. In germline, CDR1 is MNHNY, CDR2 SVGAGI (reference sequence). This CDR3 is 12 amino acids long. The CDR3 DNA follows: TGTGCCAGCAGTTCGACAGGGGGCGTATGGTTTTTT. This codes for CASSSTGGVWFF.

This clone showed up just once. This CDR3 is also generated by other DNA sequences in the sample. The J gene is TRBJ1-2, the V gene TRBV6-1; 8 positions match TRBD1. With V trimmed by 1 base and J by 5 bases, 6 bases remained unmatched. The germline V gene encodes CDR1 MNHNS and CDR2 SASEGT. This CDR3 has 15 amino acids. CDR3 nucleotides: TGTGCCAGCAGTGAAGAATCAGGGGGCGGGTATGGCTACACCTTC. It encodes CASSEESGGGYGYTF.

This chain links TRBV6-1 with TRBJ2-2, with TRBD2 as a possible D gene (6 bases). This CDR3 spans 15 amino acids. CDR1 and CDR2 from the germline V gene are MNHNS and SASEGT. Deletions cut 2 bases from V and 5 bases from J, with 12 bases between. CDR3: CASSEYLARTGELFF. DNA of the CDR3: TGTGCCAGCAGTGAATATCTAGCGCGTACCGGGGAGCTGTTTTTT.

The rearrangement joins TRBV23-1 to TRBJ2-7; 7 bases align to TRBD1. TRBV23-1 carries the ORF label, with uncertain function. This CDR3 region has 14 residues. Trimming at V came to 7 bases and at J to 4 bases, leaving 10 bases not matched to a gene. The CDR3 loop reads CASTPGQPYYEQYF. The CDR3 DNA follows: TGCGCCAGCACCCCGGGACAGCCTTATTACGAGCAGTACTTC.